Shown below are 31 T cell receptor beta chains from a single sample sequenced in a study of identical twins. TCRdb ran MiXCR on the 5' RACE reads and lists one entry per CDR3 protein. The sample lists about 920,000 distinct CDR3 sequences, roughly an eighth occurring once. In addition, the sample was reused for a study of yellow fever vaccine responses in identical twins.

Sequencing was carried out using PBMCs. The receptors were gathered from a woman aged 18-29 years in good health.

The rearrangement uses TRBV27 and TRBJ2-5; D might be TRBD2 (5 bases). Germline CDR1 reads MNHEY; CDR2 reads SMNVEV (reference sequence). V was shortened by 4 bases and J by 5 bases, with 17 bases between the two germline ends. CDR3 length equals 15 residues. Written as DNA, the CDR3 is TGTGCCAGCAGTTCCGGACCCTGGTCGGGGGAGACCCAGTACTTC. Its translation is CASSSGPWSGETQYF.

The CDR3 loop reads CASTKGTVNQPQHF. Here the CDR3 DNA reads TGTGCCAGCACCAAAGGGACAGTCAATCAGCCCCAGCATTTT. V gene TRBV5-6 combines with J gene TRBJ1-5, with 7 bases fitting TRBD1. The CDR3 spans 14 residues. V trimming: 6 bases; J trimming: 3 bases; junction bases outside the gene matches: 6. Germline V gives CDR1 SGHDT, CDR2 YYEEEE.

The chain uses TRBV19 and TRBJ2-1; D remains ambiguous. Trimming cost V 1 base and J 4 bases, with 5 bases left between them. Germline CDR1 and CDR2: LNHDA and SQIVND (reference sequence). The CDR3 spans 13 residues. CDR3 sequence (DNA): TGTGCCAGTAGTATAGCGGAGTACAATGAGCAGTTCTTC. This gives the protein CASSIAEYNEQFF.

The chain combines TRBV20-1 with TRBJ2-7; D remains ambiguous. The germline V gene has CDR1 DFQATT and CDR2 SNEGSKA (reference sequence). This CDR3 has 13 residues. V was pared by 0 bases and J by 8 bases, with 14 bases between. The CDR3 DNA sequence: TGCAGTGCTAGAGATCTGGGCACCCCGCAGCAGTACGTC. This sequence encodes CSARDLGTPQQYV.

The chain's CDR3 is CSARDGGTTQETQYF. CDR3 DNA sequence: TGCAGTGCTAGAGATGGTGGGACTACACAAGAGACCCAGTACTTC. The chain links TRBV20-1 to TRBJ2-5; 7 nucleotides match TRBD2. The J segment lost 2 bases and the V segment lost 0 bases, leaving 6 bases of the junction unmatched. Per the germline V gene, CDR1 is DFQATT and CDR2 is SNEGSKA (reference sequence). The CDR3 is 15 residues long.

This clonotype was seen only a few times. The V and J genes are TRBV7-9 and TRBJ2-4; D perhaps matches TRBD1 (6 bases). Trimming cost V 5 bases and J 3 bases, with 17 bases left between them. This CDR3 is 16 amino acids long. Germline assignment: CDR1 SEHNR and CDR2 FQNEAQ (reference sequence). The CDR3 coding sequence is TGTGCCAGCAGCCCTTCGATGACAGGAGACAAAAACATTCAGTACTTC. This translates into CASSPSMTGDKNIQYF.

The CDR3 spells CSASRTGNPQDTQYF. Written as DNA, the CDR3 is TGCAGTGCTAGTCGGACAGGCAACCCCCAGGATACGCAGTATTTT. The rearrangement joins TRBV20-1 to TRBJ2-3; the match to TRBD1 covers 7 bases. The CDR3 contains 15 residues. V shed 3 bases, J shed 6 bases, and the junction held 12 bases outside the gene matches. Germline CDR1 is DFQATT and CDR2 is SNEGSKA (reference sequence).

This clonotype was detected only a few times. CDR3 residues: CASNPGGKNIQYF. The CDR3 DNA is TGTGCCAGCAACCCGGGGGGGAAAAACATTCAGTACTTC. The chain carries TRBV5-5 and TRBJ2-4; 8 nucleotides line up with TRBD2. Germline lookup yields CDR1 SGHKS and CDR2 YYEKEE (reference sequence). V was pared by 6 bases and J by 4 bases, with 3 bases of the junction left unmatched. The CDR3 runs to 13 residues. Supplemented by reference TRBV5-5 and TRBJ2-4, the full variable domain reads DAGVTQSPTHLIKTRGQQVTLRCSPISGHKSVSWYQQVLGQGPQFIFQYYEKEERGRGNFPDRFSARQFPNYSSELNVNALLLGDSALYLCASNPGGKNIQYFGAGTRLSVL.

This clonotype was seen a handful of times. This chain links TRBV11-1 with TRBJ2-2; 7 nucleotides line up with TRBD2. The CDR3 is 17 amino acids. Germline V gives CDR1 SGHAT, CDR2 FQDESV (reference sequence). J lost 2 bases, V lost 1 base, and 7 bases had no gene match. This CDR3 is CASSLVSGGINTGELFF. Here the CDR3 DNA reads TGTGCCAGCAGCTTAGTTTCCGGGGGGATAAACACCGGGGAGCTGTTTTTT.

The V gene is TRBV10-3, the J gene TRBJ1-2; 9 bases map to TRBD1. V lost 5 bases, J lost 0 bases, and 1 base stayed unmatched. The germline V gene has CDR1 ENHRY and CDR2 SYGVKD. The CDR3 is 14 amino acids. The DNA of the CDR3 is TGTGCCATCAGTTGGACAGGGGCTAACTATGGCTACACCTTC. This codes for CAISWTGANYGYTF.

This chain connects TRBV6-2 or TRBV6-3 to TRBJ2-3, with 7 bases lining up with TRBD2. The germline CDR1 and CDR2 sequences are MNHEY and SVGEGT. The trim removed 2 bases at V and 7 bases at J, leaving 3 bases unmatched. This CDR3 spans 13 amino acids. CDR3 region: CASSYPGGNTQYF. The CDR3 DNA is TGTGCCAGCAGTTACCCCGGGGGGAATACGCAGTATTTT.

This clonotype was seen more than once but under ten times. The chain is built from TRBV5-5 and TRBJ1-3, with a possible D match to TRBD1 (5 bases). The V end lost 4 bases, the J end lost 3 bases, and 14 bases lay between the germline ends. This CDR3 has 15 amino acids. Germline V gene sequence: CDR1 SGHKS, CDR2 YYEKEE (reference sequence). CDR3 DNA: TGTGCCAGCAGCCTCCTTGGGGCAGGTGGAAACACCATATATTTT. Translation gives CASSLLGAGGNTIYF.

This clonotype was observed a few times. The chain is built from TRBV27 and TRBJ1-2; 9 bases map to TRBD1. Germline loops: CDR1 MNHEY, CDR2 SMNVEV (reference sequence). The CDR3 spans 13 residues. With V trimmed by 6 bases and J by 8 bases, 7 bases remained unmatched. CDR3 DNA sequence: TGTGCCAGCAGAAGGACAGGGGATTGGGGCTACACCTTC. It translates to CASRRTGDWGYTF.

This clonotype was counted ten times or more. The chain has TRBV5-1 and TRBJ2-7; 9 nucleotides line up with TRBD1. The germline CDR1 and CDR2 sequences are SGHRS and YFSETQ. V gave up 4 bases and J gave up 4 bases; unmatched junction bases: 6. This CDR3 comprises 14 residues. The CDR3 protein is CASSEGTGLYEQYV. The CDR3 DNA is TGCGCCAGCAGCGAGGGGACAGGGTTGTACGAGCAGTACGTC.

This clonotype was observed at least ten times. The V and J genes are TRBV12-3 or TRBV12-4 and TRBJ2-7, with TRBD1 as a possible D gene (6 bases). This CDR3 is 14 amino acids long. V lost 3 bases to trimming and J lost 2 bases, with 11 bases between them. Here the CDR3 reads CASSLSGQPYEQYF. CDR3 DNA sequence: TGTGCCAGCAGTTTGTCAGGACAGCCCTACGAGCAGTACTTC.

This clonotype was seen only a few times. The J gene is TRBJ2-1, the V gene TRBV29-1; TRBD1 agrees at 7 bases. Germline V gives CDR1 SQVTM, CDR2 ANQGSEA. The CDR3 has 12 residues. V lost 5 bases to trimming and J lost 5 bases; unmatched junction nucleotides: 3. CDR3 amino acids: CSVTGANNEQFF. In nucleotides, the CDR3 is TGCAGCGTTACAGGGGCCAACAATGAGCAGTTCTTC.

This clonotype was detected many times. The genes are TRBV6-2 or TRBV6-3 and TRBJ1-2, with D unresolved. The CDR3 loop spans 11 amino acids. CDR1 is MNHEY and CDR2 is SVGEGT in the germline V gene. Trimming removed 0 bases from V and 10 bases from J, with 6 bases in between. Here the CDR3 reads CASSYSRVYTF. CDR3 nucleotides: TGTGCCAGCAGTTACTCGAGGGTCTACACCTTC.

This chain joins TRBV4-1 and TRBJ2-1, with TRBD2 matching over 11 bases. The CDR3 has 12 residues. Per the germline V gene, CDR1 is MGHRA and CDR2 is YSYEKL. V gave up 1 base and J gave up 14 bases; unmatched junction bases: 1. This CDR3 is CASSQASGRKFF. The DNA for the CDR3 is TGCGCCAGCAGCCAAGCTAGCGGGAGGAAGTTCTTC.

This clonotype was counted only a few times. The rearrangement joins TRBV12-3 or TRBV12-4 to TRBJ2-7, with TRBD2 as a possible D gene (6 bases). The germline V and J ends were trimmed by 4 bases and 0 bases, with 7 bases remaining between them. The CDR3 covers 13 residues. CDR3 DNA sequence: TGTGCCAGCAGTTGGAGGGCCTCCTACGAGCAGTACTTC. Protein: CASSWRASYEQYF.

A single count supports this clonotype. CDR3 sequence (DNA): TGTGCCAGCAGTTCCCGGGAACGGGTGCAAGAGACCCAGTACTTC. Protein product: CASSSRERVQETQYF. This chain connects TRBV12-3 or TRBV12-4 to TRBJ2-5, with a weak D call TRBD2 (5 bases). This CDR3 comprises 15 residues. V was clipped by 4 bases and J by 2 bases, with 14 bases between them.

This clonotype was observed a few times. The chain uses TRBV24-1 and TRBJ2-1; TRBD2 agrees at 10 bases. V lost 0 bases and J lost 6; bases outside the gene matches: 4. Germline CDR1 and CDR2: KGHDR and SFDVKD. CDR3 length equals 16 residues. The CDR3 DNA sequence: TGTGCCACCAGTGATTTGAAAAGCGGGAGGGTCAATGAGCAGTTCTTC. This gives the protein CATSDLKSGRVNEQFF.

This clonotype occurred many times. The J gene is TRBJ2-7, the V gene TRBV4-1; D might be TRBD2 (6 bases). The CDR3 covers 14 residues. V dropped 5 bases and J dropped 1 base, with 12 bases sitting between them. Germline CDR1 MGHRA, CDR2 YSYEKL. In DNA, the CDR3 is TGCGCCAGCAGCTACCGGGACTCATCCTACGAGCAGTACTTC. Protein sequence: CASSYRDSSYEQYF.

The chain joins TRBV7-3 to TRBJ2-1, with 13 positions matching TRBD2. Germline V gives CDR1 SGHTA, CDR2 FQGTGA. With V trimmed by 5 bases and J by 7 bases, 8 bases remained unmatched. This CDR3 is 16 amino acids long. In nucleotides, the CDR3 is TGTGCCAGCAGCCTGGGACTAGCGGGAATTGGGAATGAGCAGTTCTTC. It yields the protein CASSLGLAGIGNEQFF.

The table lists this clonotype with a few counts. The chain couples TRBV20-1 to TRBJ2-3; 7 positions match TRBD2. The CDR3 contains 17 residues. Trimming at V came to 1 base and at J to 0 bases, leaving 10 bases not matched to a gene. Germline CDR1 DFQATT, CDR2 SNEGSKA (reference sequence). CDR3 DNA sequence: TGCAGTGCTAGAGGGACTAGAGAGTCCCCTAGCACAGATACGCAGTATTTT. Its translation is CSARGTRESPSTDTQYF.

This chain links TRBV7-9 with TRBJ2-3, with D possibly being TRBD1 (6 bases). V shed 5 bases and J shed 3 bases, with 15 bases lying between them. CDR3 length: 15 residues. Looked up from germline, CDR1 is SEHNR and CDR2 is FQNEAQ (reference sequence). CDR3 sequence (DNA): TGTGCCAGCAGCGAATGGCACAGGGAAACAGATACGCAGTATTTT. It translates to CASSEWHRETDTQYF.

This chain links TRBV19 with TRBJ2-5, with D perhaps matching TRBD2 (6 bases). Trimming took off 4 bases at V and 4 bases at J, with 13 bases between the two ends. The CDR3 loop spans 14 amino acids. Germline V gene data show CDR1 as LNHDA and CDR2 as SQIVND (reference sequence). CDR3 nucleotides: TGTGCCAGTAGTACCCCTTTCGGGGGAGAGACCCAGTACTTC. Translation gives CASSTPFGGETQYF.

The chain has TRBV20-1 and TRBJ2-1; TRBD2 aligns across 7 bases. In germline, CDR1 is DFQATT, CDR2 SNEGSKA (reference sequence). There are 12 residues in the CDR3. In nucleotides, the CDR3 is TGCAGCAGCGGGGTTTGGTACAATGAGCAGTTCTTC. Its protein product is CSSGVWYNEQFF.

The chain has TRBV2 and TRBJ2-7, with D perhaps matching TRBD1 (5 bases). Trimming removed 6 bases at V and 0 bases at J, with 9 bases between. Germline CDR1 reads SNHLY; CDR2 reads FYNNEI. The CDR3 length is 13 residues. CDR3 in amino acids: CASRKDISYEQYV. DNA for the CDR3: TGTGCCAGCAGGAAGGACATCTCCTACGAGCAGTACGTC.

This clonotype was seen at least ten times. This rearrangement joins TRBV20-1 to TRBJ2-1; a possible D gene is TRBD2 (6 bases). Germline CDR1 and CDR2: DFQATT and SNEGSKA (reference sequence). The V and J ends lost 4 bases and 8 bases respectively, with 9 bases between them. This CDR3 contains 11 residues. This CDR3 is CSATSVDEQFF. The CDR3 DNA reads TGCAGTGCTACTAGCGTTGATGAGCAGTTCTTC.

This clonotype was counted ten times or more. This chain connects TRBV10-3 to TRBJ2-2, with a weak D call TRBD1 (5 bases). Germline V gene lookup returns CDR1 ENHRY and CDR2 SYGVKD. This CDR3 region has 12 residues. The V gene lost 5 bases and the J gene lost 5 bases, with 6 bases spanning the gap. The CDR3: CAISTGTGELFF. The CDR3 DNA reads TGTGCCATCAGTACAGGAACCGGGGAGCTGTTTTTT.

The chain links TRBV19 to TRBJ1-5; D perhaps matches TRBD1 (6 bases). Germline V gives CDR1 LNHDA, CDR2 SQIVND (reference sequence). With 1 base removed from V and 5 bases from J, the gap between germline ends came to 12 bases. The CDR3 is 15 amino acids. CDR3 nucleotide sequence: TGTGCCAGTAGTATAGGGGAGACAGGATATCAGCCCCAGCATTTT. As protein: CASSIGETGYQPQHF.